This T cell receptor (beta chain) was sequenced in a study of blood T cell repertoires in COVID-19. As for this clone: The junction does not match germline at one end; this may be a read error.

Germline CDR1 SEHNR, CDR2 FQNEAQ (reference sequence). The CDR3 is made up of 14 amino acids. In the original processing: The authors estimated nucleated cell counts from reference gene primer amplification. The protocol was immunoSEQ multiplex PCR, while the TCRdb copy is restricted to in-frame clones and leaves out a portion. D and trimming come from the DNA, and the V and J calls and clone size come from that table. This table has roughly 100,000 clones, around 86% appearing once. The J gene is TRBJ2-1, the V gene TRBV7-9; 11 bases align to TRBD2. The sequencing sample was made of peripheral blood. The TCR sequence derives from a man in his fifties or sixties with acute or convalescent COVID-19. The DNA for the CDR3 is TGTGCCAGCACCTTAGCGGGAGGGCGGAATGAGCAGTTCTTC. This gives the protein CASTLAGGRNEQFF.